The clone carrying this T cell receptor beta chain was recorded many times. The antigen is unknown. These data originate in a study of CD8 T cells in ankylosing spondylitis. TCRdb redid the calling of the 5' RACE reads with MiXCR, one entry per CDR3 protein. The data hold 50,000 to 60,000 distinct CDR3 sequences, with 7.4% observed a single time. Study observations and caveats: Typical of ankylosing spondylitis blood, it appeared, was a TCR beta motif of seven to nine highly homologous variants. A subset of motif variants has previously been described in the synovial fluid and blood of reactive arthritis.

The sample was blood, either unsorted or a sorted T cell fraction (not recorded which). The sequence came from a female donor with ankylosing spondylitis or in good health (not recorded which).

CDR3 residues: CASSLGSVAAYGYTF. CDR3 bases: TGTGCCAGCAGTTTAGGGTCCGTGGCAGCCTATGGCTACACCTTC. The rearrangement joins TRBV12-3 or TRBV12-4 to TRBJ1-2; D not resolved. The length of the CDR3 is 15 residues. Trimming cost V 1 base and J 4 bases, with 13 bases left between them.